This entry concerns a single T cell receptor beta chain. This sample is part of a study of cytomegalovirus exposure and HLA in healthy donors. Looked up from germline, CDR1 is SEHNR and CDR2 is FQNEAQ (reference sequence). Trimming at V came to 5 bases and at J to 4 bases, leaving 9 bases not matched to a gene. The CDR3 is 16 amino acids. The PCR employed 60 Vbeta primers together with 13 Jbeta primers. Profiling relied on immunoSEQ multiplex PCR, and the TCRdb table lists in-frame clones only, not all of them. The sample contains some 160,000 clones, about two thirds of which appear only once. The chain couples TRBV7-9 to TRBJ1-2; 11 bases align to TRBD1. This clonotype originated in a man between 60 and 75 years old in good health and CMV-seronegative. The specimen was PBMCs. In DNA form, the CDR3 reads TGTGCCAGCAGCAGAGTCGGACAGGGGGCGACCTATGGCTACACCTTC. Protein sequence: CASSRVGQGATYGYTF.